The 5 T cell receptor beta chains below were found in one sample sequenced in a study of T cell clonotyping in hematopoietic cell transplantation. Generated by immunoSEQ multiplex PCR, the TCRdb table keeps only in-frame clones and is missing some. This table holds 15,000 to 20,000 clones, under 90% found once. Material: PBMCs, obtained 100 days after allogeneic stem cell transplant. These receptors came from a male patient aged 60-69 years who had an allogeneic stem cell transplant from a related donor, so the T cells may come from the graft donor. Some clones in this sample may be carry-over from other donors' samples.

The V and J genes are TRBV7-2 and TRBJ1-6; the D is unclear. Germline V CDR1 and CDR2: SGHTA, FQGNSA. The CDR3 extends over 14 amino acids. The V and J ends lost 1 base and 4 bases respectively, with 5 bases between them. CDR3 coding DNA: TGTGCCAGCAGCTTAGTGGAGTATAATTCACCCCTCCACTTT. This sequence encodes CASSLVEYNSPLHF.

CDR3 region: CASSLGRWYTEAFF. For the CDR3, the DNA is TGTGCCAGCAGCTTGGGGCGATGGTACACTGAAGCTTTCTTT. The genes are TRBV11-3 and TRBJ1-1, with D perhaps TRBD1 (5 bases). With 3 bases removed from V and 3 bases from J, the gap between germline ends came to 11 bases. Per the germline V gene, CDR1 is SGHNT and CDR2 is YENEEA. The CDR3 is made up of 14 amino acids.

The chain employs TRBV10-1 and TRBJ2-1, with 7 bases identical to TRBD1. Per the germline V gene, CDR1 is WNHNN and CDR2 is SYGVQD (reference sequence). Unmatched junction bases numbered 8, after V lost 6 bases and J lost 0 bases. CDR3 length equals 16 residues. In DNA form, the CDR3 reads TGCGCCAGCAGGATCAGGGGGTTCAGCTCCTACAATGAGCAGTTCTTC. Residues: CASRIRGFSSYNEQFF.

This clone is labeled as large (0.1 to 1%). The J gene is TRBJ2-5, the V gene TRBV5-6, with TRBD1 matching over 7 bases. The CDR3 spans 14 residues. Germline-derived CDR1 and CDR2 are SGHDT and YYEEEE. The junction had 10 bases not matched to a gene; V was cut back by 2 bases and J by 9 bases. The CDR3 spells CASSFGVGGRAQYF. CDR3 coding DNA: TGTGCCAGCAGCTTCGGGGTAGGGGGCAGGGCCCAGTACTTC.

This CDR3 reads CASTGTGGNPPSYNEQFF. The CDR3 coding sequence is TGTGCCAGCACCGGGACAGGGGGGAATCCACCTTCCTACAATGAGCAGTTCTTC. The chain combines TRBV11-3 with TRBJ2-1; TRBD1 matches 11 bases. V lost 7 bases to trimming and J lost 1 base; unmatched junction nucleotides: 12. This CDR3 region has 18 residues. The V gene's germline CDR1 is SGHNT and CDR2 YENEEA.